This T cell receptor beta chain is drawn from a study of cytomegalovirus exposure and HLA in healthy donors. Study details: The 90 to 150 validation repertoires matched the roughly 630 first-cohort repertoires in platform, a later analysis reported. Study-level findings and limits: Around 160 TCR beta chains were listed as cytomegalovirus-associated.

The table came from immunoSEQ multiplex PCR; TCRdb's copy has only in-frame clones and leaves some out. The sample yields about 73,000 clones, roughly 93% seen once. The donors were members of the roughly 120-subject validation cohort (separate from the approximately 670-subject first cohort). Looked up from germline, CDR1 is MNHEY and CDR2 is SMNVEV (reference sequence). V was pared by 3 bases and J by 7 bases, with 15 bases between. The CDR3 sequence is 14 residues long. Remarks on this clone: Its antigen remains unknown.

Sample: PBMCs. V usage is TRBV27 and J usage is TRBJ1-2; TRBD1 might be the D (6 bases). The TCR sequence derives from a woman aged 18-29 years in good health and CMV-seronegative. As DNA, the CDR3 is TGTGCCAGCAGTTTGGGGGGGGCGATCTTTGGCTACACCTTC. Its translation: CASSLGGAIFGYTF.